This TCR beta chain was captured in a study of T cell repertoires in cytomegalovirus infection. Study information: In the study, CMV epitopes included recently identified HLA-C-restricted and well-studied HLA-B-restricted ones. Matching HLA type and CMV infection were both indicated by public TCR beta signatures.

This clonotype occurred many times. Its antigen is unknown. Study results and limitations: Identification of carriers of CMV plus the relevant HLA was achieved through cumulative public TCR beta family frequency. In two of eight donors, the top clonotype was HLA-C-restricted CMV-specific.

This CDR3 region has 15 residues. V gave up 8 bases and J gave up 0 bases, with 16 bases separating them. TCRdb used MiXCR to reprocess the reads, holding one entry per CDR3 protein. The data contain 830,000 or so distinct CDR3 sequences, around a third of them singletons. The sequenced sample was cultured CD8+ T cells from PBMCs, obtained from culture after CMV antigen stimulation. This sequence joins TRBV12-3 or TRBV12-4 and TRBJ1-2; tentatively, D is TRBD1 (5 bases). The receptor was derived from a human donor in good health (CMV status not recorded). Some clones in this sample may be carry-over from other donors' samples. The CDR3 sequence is CASPGTANSNYGYTF. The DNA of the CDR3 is TGTGCCAGCCCAGGGACGGCCAATTCTAACTATGGCTACACCTTC.